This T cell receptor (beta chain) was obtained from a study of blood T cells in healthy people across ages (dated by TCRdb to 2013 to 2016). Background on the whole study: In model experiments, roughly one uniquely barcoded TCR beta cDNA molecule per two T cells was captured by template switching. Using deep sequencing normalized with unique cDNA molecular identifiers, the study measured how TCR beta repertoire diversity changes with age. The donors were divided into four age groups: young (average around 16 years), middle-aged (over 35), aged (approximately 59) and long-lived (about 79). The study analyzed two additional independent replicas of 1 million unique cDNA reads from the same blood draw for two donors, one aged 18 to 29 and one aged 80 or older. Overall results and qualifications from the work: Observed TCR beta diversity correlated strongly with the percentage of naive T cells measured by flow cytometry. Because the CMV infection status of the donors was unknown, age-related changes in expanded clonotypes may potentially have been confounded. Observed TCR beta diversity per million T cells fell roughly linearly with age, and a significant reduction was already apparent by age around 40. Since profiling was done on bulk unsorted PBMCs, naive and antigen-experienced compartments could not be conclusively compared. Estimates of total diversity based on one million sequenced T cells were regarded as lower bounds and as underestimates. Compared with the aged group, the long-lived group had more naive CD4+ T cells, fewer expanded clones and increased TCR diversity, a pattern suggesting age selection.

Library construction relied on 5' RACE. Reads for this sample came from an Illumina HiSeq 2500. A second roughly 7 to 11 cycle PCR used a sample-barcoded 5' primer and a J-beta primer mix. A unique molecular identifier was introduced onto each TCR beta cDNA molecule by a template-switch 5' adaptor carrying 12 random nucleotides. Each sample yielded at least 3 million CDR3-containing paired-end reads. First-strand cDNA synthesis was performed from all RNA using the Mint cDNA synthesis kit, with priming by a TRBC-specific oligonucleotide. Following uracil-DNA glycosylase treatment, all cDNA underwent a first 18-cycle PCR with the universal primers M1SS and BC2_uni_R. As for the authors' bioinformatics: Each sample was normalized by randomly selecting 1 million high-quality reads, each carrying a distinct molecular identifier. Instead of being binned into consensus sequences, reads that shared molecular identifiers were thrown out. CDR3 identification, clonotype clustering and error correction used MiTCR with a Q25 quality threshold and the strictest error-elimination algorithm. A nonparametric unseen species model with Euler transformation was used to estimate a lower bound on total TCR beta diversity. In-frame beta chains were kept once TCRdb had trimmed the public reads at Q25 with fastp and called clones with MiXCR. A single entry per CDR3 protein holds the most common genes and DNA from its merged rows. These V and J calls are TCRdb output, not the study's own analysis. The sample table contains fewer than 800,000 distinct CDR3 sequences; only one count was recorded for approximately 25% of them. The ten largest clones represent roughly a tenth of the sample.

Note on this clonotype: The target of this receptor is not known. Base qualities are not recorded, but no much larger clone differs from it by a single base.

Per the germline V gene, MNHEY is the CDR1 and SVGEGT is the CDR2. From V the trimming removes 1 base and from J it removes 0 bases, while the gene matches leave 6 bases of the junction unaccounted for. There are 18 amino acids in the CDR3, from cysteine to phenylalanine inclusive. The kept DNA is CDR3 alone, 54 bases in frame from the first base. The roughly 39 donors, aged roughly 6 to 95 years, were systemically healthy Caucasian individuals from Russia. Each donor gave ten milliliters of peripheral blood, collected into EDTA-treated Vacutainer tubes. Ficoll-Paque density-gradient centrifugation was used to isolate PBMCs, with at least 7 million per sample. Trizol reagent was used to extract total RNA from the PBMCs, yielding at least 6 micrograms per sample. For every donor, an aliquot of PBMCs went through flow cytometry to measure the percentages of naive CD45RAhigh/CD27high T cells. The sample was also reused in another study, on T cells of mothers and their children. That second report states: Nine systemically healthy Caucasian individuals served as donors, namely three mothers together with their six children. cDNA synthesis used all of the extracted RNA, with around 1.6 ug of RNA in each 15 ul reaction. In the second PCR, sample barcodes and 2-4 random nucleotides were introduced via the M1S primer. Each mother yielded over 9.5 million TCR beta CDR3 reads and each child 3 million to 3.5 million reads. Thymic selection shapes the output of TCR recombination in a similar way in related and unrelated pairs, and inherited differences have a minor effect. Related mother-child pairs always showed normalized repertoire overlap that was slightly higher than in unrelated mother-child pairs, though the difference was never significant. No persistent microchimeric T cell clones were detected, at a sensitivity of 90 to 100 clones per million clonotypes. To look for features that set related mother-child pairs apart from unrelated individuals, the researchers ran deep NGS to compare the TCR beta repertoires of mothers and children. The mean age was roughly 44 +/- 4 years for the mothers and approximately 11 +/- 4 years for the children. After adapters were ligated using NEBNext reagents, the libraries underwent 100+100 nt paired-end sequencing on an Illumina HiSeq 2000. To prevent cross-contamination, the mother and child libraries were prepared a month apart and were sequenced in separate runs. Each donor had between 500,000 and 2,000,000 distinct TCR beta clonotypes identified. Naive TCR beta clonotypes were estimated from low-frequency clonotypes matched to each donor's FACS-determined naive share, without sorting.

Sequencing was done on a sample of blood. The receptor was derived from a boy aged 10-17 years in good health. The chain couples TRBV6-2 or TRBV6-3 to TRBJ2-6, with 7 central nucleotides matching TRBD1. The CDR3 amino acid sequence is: CASSYFGTASSGANVLTF. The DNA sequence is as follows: TGTGCCAGCAGTTACTTTGGGACAGCGAGCTCTGGGGCCAACGTCCTGACTTTC.